The following is a T cell receptor (beta chain) sequence with its context. Its antigen is undetermined. TCRdb called the 5' RACE reads again in MiXCR, with one record for every CDR3 protein. The sample has 85,000 to 100,000 distinct CDR3 sequences; roughly 5.8% are singletons. The sample belongs to a study of T cells after yellow fever vaccination. The CDR3 has 19 amino acids. After removal of 0 bases from V and 5 bases from J, the junction contained 10 bases not matched to a gene. The V gene's germline CDR1 is SGHAT and CDR2 FQNNGV. Study results and limitations: Only a minor proportion of clonotypes was detected across both CD4 and CD8 compartments. Researchers cautioned that FACS-sorted repertoires could harbor abundant clonotypes contaminating from the bulk population. Most clones from primary vaccination resurfaced after the booster (about 95% CD4, approximately 87% CD8).

The source is a young man who received the YFV17D yellow fever vaccine. The starting material was CD8+ T cells sorted from PBMCs, obtained 10 days after the yellow fever booster vaccination. J is TRBJ2-2 and V is TRBV11-2; 12 bases agree with TRBD1. Here the CDR3 reads CASSLDNRDRGLWTGELFF. In DNA, the CDR3 is TGTGCCAGCAGCTTAGACAACCGGGACAGGGGGCTATGGACCGGGGAGCTGTTTTTT.